Below are 10 T cell receptor beta chains sequenced from a single sample in a study of human T cells and chemical hapten exposure. TCRdb passed the RACE reads through MiXCR, listing each CDR3 protein once. The sample lists roughly 46,000 distinct CDR3 sequences, almost 4.5% occurring once. Time point specified: healthy volunteer bleed at 2 weeks. Someone pulled total RNA out of unfractionated whole blood. Source material: whole blood. The origin of the receptors is a human donor in good health. Some clones in this sample may be carry-over from other donors' samples.

The chain has TRBV12-3 or TRBV12-4 and TRBJ2-5; 12 bases match TRBD2. With 10 bases clipped from V and 4 bases from J, the junction kept 10 bases outside the gene matches. The CDR3 has 15 residues. Here the CDR3 DNA reads TGTGCCACTTCTAGCGGGAGGGCCTTACGAGAGACCCAGTACTTC. It is translated as CATSSGRALRETQYF.

The chain combines TRBV2 with TRBJ2-1, with 9 bases aligning to TRBD2. This CDR3 spans 15 amino acids. Germline loops: CDR1 SNHLY, CDR2 FYNNEI. The J segment lost 0 bases and the V segment lost 4 bases, leaving 1 base of the junction unmatched. In DNA, the CDR3 is TGTGCCAGCAGTGGGGGACTAGCCTCCTACAATGAGCAGTTCTTC. Amino acid sequence: CASSGGLASYNEQFF.

This clonotype was detected only a few times. The chain employs TRBV5-4 and TRBJ2-5; D may match TRBD1 or TRBD2 (6 bases each). CDR1 is SGHNT, CDR2 YYREEE, per germline (reference sequence). This CDR3 has 15 residues. The V end was cut by 3 bases, the J end by 6 bases, with 18 bases between. CDR3 loop: CASSSRGATMKTQYF. The CDR3 DNA follows: TGTGCCAGCAGCTCTAGGGGGGCGACTATGAAGACCCAGTACTTC.

The sample holds a few counts of this clonotype. The chain carries TRBV6-5 and TRBJ1-3; the D gene is possibly TRBD1 (6 bases). This CDR3 is 15 amino acids long. The germline V and J ends were trimmed by 4 bases and 4 bases, with 14 bases remaining between them. In germline, CDR1 is MNHEY, CDR2 SVGAGI. The CDR3 coding sequence is TGTGCCAGCAGTTCGACCCGACAGGCCGGAAACACCATATATTTT. Its protein product is CASSSTRQAGNTIYF.

This clonotype was counted at least ten times. The chain joins TRBV6-4 to TRBJ1-1; 10 nucleotides line up with TRBD1. CDR1 MRHNA and CDR2 SNTAGT come from the germline V gene. The CDR3 has 13 residues. J gave up 8 bases and V 6 bases, and 6 bases lay outside the gene matches. The CDR3 region has the DNA TGTGCCAGCAGCATCGACAGGGGGCGGGAAGCTTTCTTT. Translated: CASSIDRGREAFF.

This chain joins TRBV6-5 and TRBJ2-3; D remains ambiguous. The germline gives CDR1 MNHEY, CDR2 SVGAGI. The CDR3 has 16 amino acids. V gave up 0 bases and J gave up 4 bases, with 14 bases separating them. The DNA for the CDR3 is TGTGCCAGCAGTTACTCTCTTTCGGCCCGAGCAGATACGCAGTATTTT. Amino acid sequence: CASSYSLSARADTQYF.

This clonotype appeared many times. CDR3 in DNA: TGCAGCGTCGTAGCGGGACTATCCTACAATGAGCAGTTCTTC. It yields the protein CSVVAGLSYNEQFF. The genes are TRBV29-1 and TRBJ2-1; TRBD2 matches 8 bases. The CDR3 length is 14 residues. V was pared by 6 bases and J by 1 base, with 5 bases of the junction left unmatched. From germline, CDR1 is SQVTM and CDR2 ANQGSEA.

The V and J genes are TRBV5-1 and TRBJ2-5; 10 bases line up with TRBD2. V dropped 2 bases and J dropped 1; count of bases not matched to a gene: 8. The CDR3 loop spans 17 amino acids. Germline V gene lookup returns CDR1 SGHRS and CDR2 YFSETQ. The CDR3 DNA reads TGCGCCAGCAGCTTCGCCGTGGTAGCGGGGGGCCAAGAGACCCAGTACTTC. Residues: CASSFAVVAGGQETQYF.

This clonotype came up many times. For the CDR3, the DNA is TGTGCCATCAGTGAGCTTCCCGGGACAGGGACAGATACGCAGTATTTT. This encodes CAISELPGTGTDTQYF. The chain links TRBV10-3 to TRBJ2-3, with 9 bases fitting TRBD1. The CDR3 loop spans 16 amino acids. CDR1 ENHRY and CDR2 SYGVKD come from the germline V gene. J lost 3 bases, V lost 2 bases, and 6 bases had no gene match.

This clonotype turned up a few times. The gene calls are TRBV27 and TRBJ1-6; D might be TRBD1 (6 bases). V was cut by 8 bases and J by 9 bases, with 17 bases left in between. The germline CDR1 and CDR2 sequences are MNHEY and SMNVEV (reference sequence). The CDR3 consists of 14 residues. CDR3 amino acids: CASWGLGIGSPLHF. CDR3 coding DNA: TGTGCCAGCTGGGGGCTGGGGATCGGTTCACCCCTCCACTTT.